The source of this TCR beta chain is a study of blood T cell repertoires in COVID-19. Overall study: From T cells, B-cell-depleted T cells, or PBMCs came the material, which was cDNA or gDNA.

This clone came up once. The assay was immunoSEQ multiplex PCR, and TCRdb's table has in-frame clones only and misses some. Of tens of thousands of clones listed, almost 90% are singletons. Germline V gene lookup returns CDR1 KGHSH and CDR2 LQKENI. The CDR3 is made up of 16 amino acids. Trimming took 3 bases from V and 5 from J; bases not matched to a gene: 7. The chain links TRBV18 to TRBJ2-2; 9 nucleotides line up with TRBD2. The sequencing sample was made of peripheral blood. This TCR derives from a man aged 55 to 70 with acute or convalescent COVID-19. CDR3 loop: CASSPRGRAGTGELFF. CDR3 bases: TGTGCCAGCTCACCTCGCGGGAGGGCCGGTACCGGGGAGCTGTTTTTT.